A selection of T cell receptor beta chains follows, all from one sample in a study of cytomegalovirus exposure and HLA in healthy donors. The assay was immunoSEQ multiplex PCR, and TCRdb's table has in-frame clones only and misses some. The sample has fewer than 70,000 clones; 65% to 90% are singletons. Sequencing was performed on PBMCs. The receptors stem from a human donor in good health. CDR3s include the opening cysteine and the closing phenylalanine or tryptophan. D genes are given only for firm matches. Part of the rows lack a size; the others show once, few, many or a class for expanded clones.

j_call,clone_size,v_call,d_call,cdr3_aa,cdr3_nt
TRBJ1-2,NA,TRBV10-3,NA,CAIRRQVPGFGYGYTF,TGTGCCATCAGGCGACAGGTCCCCGGGTTTGGCTATGGCTACACCTTC
TRBJ2-2,NA,TRBV29-1,TRBD1,CSVEDFDRGPGGELFF,TGCAGCGTTGAAGATTTTGACAGGGGGCCGGGCGGGGAGCTGTTTTTT
TRBJ2-5,NA,TRBV27,TRBD2,CASSLGGRETQYF,TGTGCCAGCAGCCTGGGAGGGAGGGAGACCCAGTACTTC
TRBJ2-7,NA,TRBV7-2,TRBD2,CASSPGAGGAREQYF,TGTGCCAGCAGCCCCGGGGCGGGGGGAGCTCGGGAGCAGTACTTC
TRBJ2-7,NA,TRBV6-1,TRBD1,CASSDPDRDKYF,TGTGCCAGCAGTGACCCGGACAGGGACAAGTACTTC
TRBJ1-1,NA,TRBV27,NA,CASSTRQAWGTEAFF,TGTGCCAGCAGTACCCGACAGGCCTGGGGGACTGAAGCTTTCTTT
TRBJ2-7,NA,TRBV28,NA,CASSSPTSGLAYEQYF,TGTGCCAGCAGTTCCCCCACCTCGGGACTGGCCTACGAGCAGTACTTC
TRBJ1-1,NA,TRBV4-3,NA,CASSQDPRGTEAFF,TGCGCCAGCAGCCAAGATCCGCGGGGCACTGAAGCTTTCTTT
TRBJ1-2,NA,TRBV14,TRBD1,CASSPGQTYGYTF,TGTGCCAGCAGCCCGGGACAGACCTATGGCTACACCTTC
TRBJ2-1,NA,TRBV5-1,TRBD1,CASSVVGQYNEQFF,TGCGCCAGCAGCGTCGTGGGACAGTACAATGAGCAGTTCTTC
TRBJ1-1,NA,TRBV20-1,NA,CSASSGSEAFF,TGCAGTGCTAGTTCAGGCTCTGAAGCTTTCTTT
TRBJ2-6,once,TRBV7-2,TRBD2,CASTGRGARGANVLTF,TGTGCCAGCACCGGGCGGGGGGCAAGGGGGGCCAACGTCCTGACTTTC
TRBJ2-5,NA,TRBV5-8,NA,CASRPGAVETQYF,TGTGCCAGCAGACCAGGGGCGGTTGAGACCCAGTACTTC
TRBJ1-6,NA,TRBV7-9,TRBD1,CASSLAGQGMRANSPLHF,TGTGCCAGCAGCTTAGCGGGACAGGGCATGCGGGCTAATTCACCCCTCCACTTT
TRBJ1-2,NA,TRBV5-1,NA,CASSPTPGDYGYTF,TGCGCCAGCAGCCCTACACCGGGTGACTATGGCTACACCTTC
TRBJ2-1,NA,TRBV7-6,TRBD2,CASSLTGGASAYNEQFF,TGTGCCAGCAGCTTGACCGGGGGGGCTTCCGCCTACAATGAGCAGTTCTTC
TRBJ1-6,NA,TRBV7-6,NA,CASSLEIQGSGSYNSPLHF,TGTGCCAGCAGCTTAGAGATCCAGGGTTCGGGCTCCTATAATTCACCCCTCCACTTT
TRBJ2-7,NA,TRBV7-9,NA,CSGSLVGSPTGGEQYF,TGTTCCGGCAGCTTAGTAGGCTCGCCCACAGGAGGGGAGCAGTACTTC
TRBJ1-5,NA,TRBV7-2,TRBD1,CASSSRQGYQPQHF,TGTGCCAGCAGCTCCCGACAGGGCTATCAGCCCCAGCATTTT
TRBJ2-7,NA,TRBV5-1,NA,CASSPKGLGVYEQYF,TGCGCCAGCAGCCCGAAGGGGCTTGGGGTCTACGAGCAGTACTTC
TRBJ1-1,once,TRBV13,TRBD1,CASSLMGQRMNTEAFF,TGTGCCAGCAGCTTAATGGGACAGAGAATGAACACTGAAGCTTTCTTT
TRBJ2-5,NA,TRBV5-1,NA,CASSLTRQQETQYF,TGCGCCAGCAGCCTAACGAGACAGCAAGAGACCCAGTACTTC
TRBJ1-1,NA,TRBV9,NA,CASSPLTGNTEAFF,TGTGCCAGCAGCCCCTTGACAGGGAACACTGAAGCTTTCTTT
TRBJ1-1,NA,TRBV6-1,TRBD1,CASSEPGGGTEAFF,TGTGCCAGCAGTGAACCAGGGGGAGGAACTGAAGCTTTCTTT
TRBJ1-3,once,TRBV7-9,NA,CSSSLLAVTGNTIYF,TGTTCCAGCAGCTTATTGGCAGTAACTGGAAACACCATATATTTT
TRBJ2-3,NA,TRBV5-1,TRBD2,CASSLRLAESTDTQYF,TGCGCCAGCAGCTTGAGACTAGCAGAAAGCACAGATACGCAGTATTTT
TRBJ2-3,NA,TRBV30,NA,CAWSVPAARPVDTQYF,TGTGCCTGGAGTGTACCCGCCGCGAGGCCAGTAGATACGCAGTATTTT
TRBJ2-2,NA,TRBV19,NA,CASSTKLSGELFF,TGTGCCAGTAGTACCAAACTGTCTGGGGAGCTGTTTTTT
TRBJ2-7,NA,TRBV2,TRBD1,CASSAWDRGHEQYF,TGTGCCAGCAGTGCCTGGGACAGGGGCCACGAGCAGTACTTC
TRBJ1-4,NA,TRBV7-9,TRBD1,CASNPTGVEKLFF,TGTGCCAGCAATCCGACAGGGGTTGAAAAACTGTTTTTT
TRBJ2-3,NA,TRBV7-8,TRBD2,CASSPLRGRGPDTQYF,TGTGCCAGCAGCCCCCTTAGAGGGAGGGGTCCAGATACGCAGTATTTT
TRBJ2-3,NA,TRBV27,NA,CASSPSTGETSTDTQYF,TGTGCCAGCAGTCCGTCGACAGGTGAAACTAGCACAGATACGCAGTATTTT
TRBJ2-7,NA,TRBV7-9,NA,CASSSLSYEQYF,TGTGCCAGCAGCTCCCTCTCCTACGAGCAGTACTTC
TRBJ1-6,NA,TRBV4-2,TRBD1,CASSRSDRGESPLHF,TGTGCCAGCAGCCGTTCGGACAGGGGCGAGTCACCCCTCCACTTT
TRBJ2-3,NA,TRBV25-1,NA,CASRSRTGAGDTQYF,TGTGCCAGCCGCTCCCGAACAGGGGCGGGGGATACGCAGTATTTT
TRBJ2-1,NA,TRBV7-3,TRBD2,CASSLLGTSFNEQFF,TGTGCCAGCAGCTTATTAGGGACTAGTTTCAATGAGCAGTTCTTC
TRBJ1-2,NA,TRBV6-6,NA,CASSIPGVTYGYTF,TGTGCCAGCAGTATCCCAGGGGTTACCTATGGCTACACCTTC